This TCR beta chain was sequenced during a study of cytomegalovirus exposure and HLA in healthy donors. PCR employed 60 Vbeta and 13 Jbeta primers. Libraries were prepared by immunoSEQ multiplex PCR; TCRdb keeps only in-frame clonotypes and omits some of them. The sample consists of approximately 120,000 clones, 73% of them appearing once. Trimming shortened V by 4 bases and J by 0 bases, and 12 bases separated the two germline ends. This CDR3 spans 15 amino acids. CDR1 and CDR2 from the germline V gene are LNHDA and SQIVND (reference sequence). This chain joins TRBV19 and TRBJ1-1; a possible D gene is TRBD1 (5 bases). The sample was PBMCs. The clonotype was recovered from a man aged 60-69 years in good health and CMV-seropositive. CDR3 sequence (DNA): TGTGCCAGTAGTAAATCTTGGGGGGTGAACACTGAAGCTTTCTTT. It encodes CASSKSWGVNTEAFF.